The 6 T cell receptor beta chains given below trace back to one sample, sequenced in a study of T cells in localized non-small cell lung cancer. The data were produced by immunoSEQ multiplex PCR, yet TCRdb's version contains in-frame clones alone and is incomplete. The data show under 60,000 clones, 75% to 90% seen once. Source: peripheral blood, taken before any cancer treatment. The source of these receptors is a male donor aged 60 or older with stage III squamous cell lung carcinoma.

This chain connects TRBV19 to TRBJ2-1; TRBD1 agrees at 12 bases. CDR3 length: 15 residues. The germline gives CDR1 LNHDA, CDR2 SQIVND (reference sequence). The ends lost 10 bases at V and 8 bases at J; junction bases unmatched: 12. The CDR3 DNA is TGTGCCACCCAGGGAACCGGGACAGGGGGCGATGAGCAGTTCTTC. Translating it yields CATQGTGTGGDEQFF. Full variable domain (missing parts from reference TRBV19 and TRBJ2-1): DGGITQSPKYLFRKEGQNVTLSCEQNLNHDAMYWYRQDPGQGLRLIYYSQIVNDFQKGDIAEGYSVSREKKESFPLTVTSAQKNPTAFYLCATQGTGTGGDEQFFGPGTRLTVL.

This sequence joins TRBV11-2 and TRBJ2-1; the match to TRBD2 covers 8 bases. V was clipped by 5 bases and J by 3 bases; unmatched bases: 12. The CDR3 runs 17 residues. CDR1 and CDR2 from the germline V gene are SGHAT and FQNNGV. CDR3 in amino acids: CASSRTRAGVIYNEQFF. DNA for the CDR3: TGTGCCAGCAGCCGTACCAGAGCGGGAGTAATCTACAATGAGCAGTTCTTC.

Comment on this clone: Other DNA sequences from this sample encode an identical CDR3 as well. The chain has TRBV5-1 and TRBJ2-5; no clear D gene. Trimming removed 0 bases from V and 2 bases from J, with 2 bases in between. This CDR3 comprises 12 residues. Looked up from germline, CDR1 is SGHRS and CDR2 is YFSETQ. The CDR3 reads CASSLGQETQYF. DNA of the CDR3: TGCGCCAGCAGCTTGGGTCAAGAGACCCAGTACTTC.

This chain links TRBV25-1 with TRBJ2-5; 12 nucleotides line up with TRBD2. CDR1 and CDR2 (germline): MGHDK, SYGVNS. The CDR3 runs 16 residues. After removal of 6 bases from V and 5 bases from J, the junction contained 10 bases not matched to a gene. Here the CDR3 DNA reads TGTGCCAGCAGGAAGACTAGCGGGAGATATGGGGAGACCCAGTACTTC. It codes for CASRKTSGRYGETQYF.

This CDR3 is CASSYPSGTEAFF. CDR3 nucleotides: TGTGCCAGTAGTTATCCATCGGGGACTGAAGCTTTCTTT. The chain uses TRBV19 and TRBJ1-1; D is unresolved. Germline CDR1 is LNHDA and CDR2 is SQIVND (reference sequence). V was cut by 5 bases and J by 5 bases, with 12 bases left in between. This CDR3 spans 13 amino acids.

The rearrangement links TRBV2 to TRBJ2-7, with D possibly matching TRBD1 (5 bases). CDR1 SNHLY and CDR2 FYNNEI come from the germline V gene. The CDR3 is made up of 16 amino acids. Trimming stripped 6 bases from V and 0 bases from J, with 18 bases between. The CDR3 sequence is CASRVRYRQSSYEQYF. CDR3 coding DNA: TGTGCCAGCAGGGTAAGGTATAGACAGAGCTCCTACGAGCAGTACTTC.